This T cell receptor (beta chain) is drawn from a study of identical twins. Via MiXCR, TCRdb re-called the 5' RACE reads, giving one row per CDR3 protein. The sample yields more than 600,000 distinct CDR3 sequences, 15% to 20% seen once. V was pared by 6 bases and J by 3 bases, with 14 bases between. The CDR3 runs 14 residues. This clonotype was seen a few times. The same sample was also used in a study of T cells expressing NK-cell markers. As that study records: Dominant NKG2C+ clonotypes made up about 1.0-7.5% of CD8+ T cells in six donors. Specificity for HCMV among expanded NKG2C+ T cell clones was not established.

The receptor's source is a woman aged 18-35 years in good health. The rearrangement joins TRBV12-3 or TRBV12-4 to TRBJ2-5; perhaps D is TRBD1 or TRBD2 (5 bases each). Material: PBMCs. The CDR3 DNA reads as TGTGCCAGCAGCCAGGGACCCGCCGAAGAGACCCAGTACTTC. Residues: CASSQGPAEETQYF.